Listed here are 17 T cell receptor beta chains from one sample, sequenced in a study of blood T cell repertoires in COVID-19. Sequenced by immunoSEQ multiplex PCR; TCRdb stores in-frame clones only, minus some. The data show around 210,000 clones, roughly 82% seen once. Sequencing was performed on peripheral blood. The receptors come from a human donor in a cohort sampled during active COVID-19.

The V and J genes are TRBV7-6 and TRBJ1-4; TRBD1 aligns across 9 bases. The junction had 7 bases not matched to a gene; V was cut back by 5 bases and J by 6 bases. The CDR3 consists of 15 residues. Germline V gene lookup returns CDR1 SGHVS and CDR2 FNYEAQ. The CDR3 nucleotides read TGTGCCAGCAGCCAAGAACAGGGGGCGGATGAAAAACTGTTTTTT. This codes for CASSQEQGADEKLFF.

About this clone: At one end, the junction sequence differs from germline, possibly due to a read error. The chain joins TRBV28 to TRBJ2-5, with D maybe TRBD2 (6 bases). This CDR3 is 15 amino acids long. The germline CDR1 and CDR2 sequences are MDHEN and SYDVKM. The DNA of the CDR3 is TGTGCCAGCAGTTTATCCGGCCCGGTCGTAGTGGGACTGGACTTC. Translation: CASSLSGPVVVGLDF. The entire variable domain, with the rest obtained from reference TRBV28 and TRBJ2-5, is as follows: DVKVTQSSRYLVKRTGEKVFLECVQDMDHENMFWYRQDPGLGLRLIYFSYDVKMKEKGDIPEGYSVSREKKERFSLILESASTNQTSMYLCASSLSGPVVVGLDFGPGTRLLVL.

The chain recombines TRBV4-1 with TRBJ1-1; D perhaps matches TRBD1 (5 bases). The V and J ends lost 1 base and 3 bases respectively, with 15 bases between them. The CDR3 covers 16 residues. Germline-derived CDR1 and CDR2 are MGHRA and YSYEKL. The CDR3 protein is CASSQVMSQVYTEAFF. The CDR3 DNA reads TGCGCCAGCAGCCAAGTTATGTCACAGGTGTACACTGAAGCTTTCTTT.

This chain joins TRBV27 and TRBJ1-5; D possibly corresponds to TRBD1 (6 bases). The V and J ends lost 9 bases and 7 bases respectively, with 19 bases between them. Germline V CDR1 and CDR2: MNHEY, SMNVEV (reference sequence). There are 14 residues in the CDR3. Written as DNA, the CDR3 is TGTGCCAGTAACTCCCACAGGGTTCAGCAGCCCCAGCATTTT. Translated: CASNSHRVQQPQHF.

V usage is TRBV5-1 and J usage is TRBJ2-3; perhaps TRBD1 as D (6 bases). CDR3 size: 17 residues. Germline V gene sequence: CDR1 SGHRS, CDR2 YFSETQ. The V end was cut by 6 bases, the J end by 1 base, with 21 bases between. CDR3 residues: CASILTKRQERTDTQYF. The CDR3 region has the DNA TGCGCCAGCATCCTCACTAAACGACAGGAACGCACAGATACGCAGTATTTT.

The gene calls are TRBV19 and TRBJ2-4, with D possibly matching TRBD2 (7 bases). Germline assignment: CDR1 LNHDA and CDR2 SQIVND (reference sequence). V was shortened by 0 bases and J by 3 bases, with 12 bases between the two germline ends. The CDR3 contains 16 residues. CDR3: CASSIDGRGGKNIQYF. DNA of the CDR3: TGTGCCAGTAGTATAGATGGGAGGGGGGGCAAAAACATTCAGTACTTC. Using reference TRBV19 and TRBJ2-4 for the parts outside the CDR3, the full variable domain is DGGITQSPKYLFRKEGQNVTLSCEQNLNHDAMYWYRQDPGQGLRLIYYSQIVNDFQKGDIAEGYSVSREKKESFPLTVTSAQKNPTAFYLCASSIDGRGGKNIQYFGAGTRLSVL.

This chain uses TRBV7-6 with TRBJ2-5; a possible D gene is TRBD1 (5 bases). Germline V gives CDR1 SGHVS, CDR2 FNYEAQ. This CDR3 contains 14 residues. Trimming removed 5 bases from V and 2 bases from J, with 12 bases in between. The CDR3 region is CASSRVGLQETQYF. The CDR3 DNA reads TGTGCCAGCAGCCGCGTGGGGCTGCAAGAGACCCAGTACTTC.

This clone has a handful of counts. The chain recombines TRBV7-9 with TRBJ2-7; 9 bases map to TRBD1. The CDR3 consists of 17 residues. Looked up from germline, CDR1 is SEHNR and CDR2 is FQNEAQ (reference sequence). With 3 bases clipped from V and 4 bases from J, the junction kept 13 bases outside the gene matches. CDR3 nucleotide sequence: TGTGCCAGCAGCTTGGGGGTTGGGACAGGGAGGAAGTACGAGCAGTACTTC. It translates to CASSLGVGTGRKYEQYF.

This chain connects TRBV7-2 to TRBJ2-1, with TRBD2 matching over 8 bases. CDR3 length: 15 amino acids. Germline CDR1 and CDR2: SGHTA and FQGNSA. Germline trimming cut 0 bases from V and 12 bases from J; bases unmatched to any gene: 10. The CDR3 spells CASSLAPEREIGQFF. The DNA of the CDR3 is TGTGCCAGCAGCTTAGCGCCGGAGCGGGAGATCGGGCAGTTCTTC.

The chain uses TRBV11-2 and TRBJ2-3; 8 bases line up with TRBD2. Germline V gene data show CDR1 as SGHAT and CDR2 as FQNNGV. This CDR3 contains 15 residues. With 2 bases clipped from V and 1 base from J, the junction kept 2 bases outside the gene matches. Here the CDR3 reads CASSLSSGRTDTQYF. The CDR3 bases are TGTGCCAGCAGCTTATCTAGCGGGCGCACAGATACGCAGTATTTT. Full variable domain (missing parts from reference TRBV11-2 and TRBJ2-3): EAGVAQSPRYKIIEKRQSVAFWCNPISGHATLYWYQQILGQGPKLLIQFQNNGVVDDSQLPKDRFSAERLKGVDSTLKIQPAKLEDSAVYLCASSLSSGRTDTQYFGPGTRLTVL.

V gene TRBV11-2 combines with J gene TRBJ1-6; TRBD1 is a possible D gene (5 bases). The V end lost 1 base, the J end lost 4 bases, and 5 bases lay between the germline ends. The CDR3 consists of 14 residues. CDR1 SGHAT and CDR2 FQNNGV come from the germline V gene. CDR3 sequence reads: CASSLGQYNSPLHF. As DNA, the CDR3 is TGTGCCAGCAGCTTAGGACAGTATAATTCACCCCTCCACTTT.

V and J are TRBV29-1 and TRBJ2-7; 7 bases are a match to TRBD1. Looked up from germline, CDR1 is SQVTM and CDR2 is ANQGSEA. V lost 0 bases to trimming and J lost 3 bases; unmatched junction nucleotides: 11. CDR3 length: 16 amino acids. CDR3 sequence (DNA): TGCAGCGTTGAAGATGACTGGACAGGCGGAAACTACGAGCAGTACTTC. It translates to CSVEDDWTGGNYEQYF.

The sample holds one count of this clone. CDR3 loop: CASRLRQGKKTQYF. CDR3 bases: TGTGCCAGCAGGCTAAGACAGGGAAAAAAGACCCAGTACTTC. V gene TRBV27 combines with J gene TRBJ2-5; 7 bases align to TRBD1. Losses at the gene ends were 6 bases for V and 6 bases for J; bases not matched to a gene: 10. CDR3 length equals 14 residues. Germline V gene data show CDR1 as MNHEY and CDR2 as SMNVEV (reference sequence).

The chain combines TRBV25-1 with TRBJ2-7, with 13 bases lining up with TRBD2. The CDR3 length is 15 residues. Looked up from germline, CDR1 is MGHDK and CDR2 is SYGVNS. With 2 bases clipped from V and 9 bases from J, the junction kept 7 bases outside the gene matches. CDR3 sequence (DNA): TGTGCCAGCAGTGAAAGGACTAGCGGGAGTAGAGGGCAGTACTTC. Residues: CASSERTSGSRGQYF.

The chain uses TRBV7-6 and TRBJ2-5, with unresolved D. The CDR3 totals 12 residues. Germline V lookup: CDR1 SGHVS, CDR2 FNYEAQ. The V gene lost 1 base and the J gene lost 3 bases, with 3 bases spanning the gap. CDR3 in DNA: TGTGCCAGCAGCTTAGTCGAAGAGACCCAGTACTTC. It specifies CASSLVEETQYF. The complete variable domain, with remaining parts taken from reference TRBV7-6 and TRBJ2-5, reads GAGVSQSPRYKVTKRGQDVALRCDPISGHVSLYWYRQALGQGPEFLTYFNYEAQQDKSGLPNDRFSAERPEGSISTLTIQRTEQRDSAMYRCASSLVEETQYFGPGTRLLVL.

This clone was picked up a small number of times. The V and J genes are TRBV19 and TRBJ1-1, with 7 bases matching TRBD1. J lost 4 bases, V lost 3 bases, and 5 bases had no gene match. In germline, CDR1 is LNHDA, CDR2 SQIVND (reference sequence). The CDR3 is 14 residues long. The CDR3 nucleotides are TGTGCCAGTAGTATCCAGGGGGTCCTCACTGAAGCTTTCTTT. Translating it yields CASSIQGVLTEAFF.

The CDR3 DNA reads as TGTGCCAGCCGATCCTACCTAGCGGGAGGGGCAGATACGCAGTATTTT. It encodes CASRSYLAGGADTQYF. The rearrangement links TRBV28 to TRBJ2-3; 12 bases map to TRBD2. Germline CDR1 MDHEN, CDR2 SYDVKM. V lost 8 bases to trimming and J lost 4 bases; unmatched junction nucleotides: 10. This CDR3 is built from 16 residues.